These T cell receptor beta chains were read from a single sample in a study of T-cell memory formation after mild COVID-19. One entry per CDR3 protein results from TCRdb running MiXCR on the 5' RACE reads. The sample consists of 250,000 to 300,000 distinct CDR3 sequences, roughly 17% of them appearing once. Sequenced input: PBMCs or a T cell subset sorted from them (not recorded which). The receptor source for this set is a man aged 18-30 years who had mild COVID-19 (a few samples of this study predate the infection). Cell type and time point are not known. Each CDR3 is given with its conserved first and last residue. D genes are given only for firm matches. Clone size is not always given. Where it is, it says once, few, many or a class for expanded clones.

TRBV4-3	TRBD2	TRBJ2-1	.	TGCGCCAGCAGCCACGGACTAGCGGGGGATGAGCAGTTCTTC	CASSHGLAGDEQFF
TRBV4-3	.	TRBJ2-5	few	TGCGCCAGCAGCCAAGATTGGAAAGGGGGGCAAGAGACCCAGTACTTC	CASSQDWKGGQETQYF
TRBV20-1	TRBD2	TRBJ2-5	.	TGCAGTGCTAAGGACGGGGGGGCCGGGATAAAGACCCAGTACTTC	CSAKDGGAGIKTQYF
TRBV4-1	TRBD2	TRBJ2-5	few	TGCGCCAGCAGCCGGACTAGCGGGGTATCTGAGACCCAGTACTTC	CASSRTSGVSETQYF
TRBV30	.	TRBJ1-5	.	TGTGCCTGGAGTCCGGATTTCGGGCCCCAGCATTTT	CAWSPDFGPQHF
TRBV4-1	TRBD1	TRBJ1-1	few	TGCGCCAGCAGCCTGACGGAGACAGGGGGGGGTGAAGCTTTCTTT	CASSLTETGGGEAFF
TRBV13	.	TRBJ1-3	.	TGTGCCAGCAGCCACCGCCCAGGACGGATTGGAAACACCATATATTTT	CASSHRPGRIGNTIYF
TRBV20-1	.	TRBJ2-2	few	TGCAGTGCTAGAGCCACGGGGAGACGCACCGGGGAGCTGTTTTTT	CSARATGRRTGELFF
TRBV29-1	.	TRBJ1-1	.	TGCAGCGCCCAAGGGGGTATGAACACTGAAGCTTTCTTT	CSAQGGMNTEAFF
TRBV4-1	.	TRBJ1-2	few	TGCGCCAGCAGCCAAGCCGGACAGTCAAGGCCCTACACCTTC	CASSQAGQSRPYTF
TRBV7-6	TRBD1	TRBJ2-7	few	TGTGCCAGCACCATGGACAGGGGACTGATCTACGAGCAGTACTTC	CASTMDRGLIYEQYF
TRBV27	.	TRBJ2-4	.	TGTGCCAGCAGTACCCGGACAATGAACATTCAGTACTTC	CASSTRTMNIQYF
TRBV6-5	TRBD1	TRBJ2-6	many	TGTGCCAGCACCAGACAGGGTTTTGGGGCCAACGTCCTGACTTTC	CASTRQGFGANVLTF
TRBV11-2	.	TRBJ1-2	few	TGTGCCAGCAGCTTGAGCGCGGGCGGCTACACCTTC	CASSLSAGGYTF
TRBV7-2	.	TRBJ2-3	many	TGTGCCAGCAGCTTGCAGAGCACAGATACGCAGTATTTT	CASSLQSTDTQYF
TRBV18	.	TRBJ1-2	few	TGTGCCAGCTCACCCTCCGCGACACTTTCATATGGCTACACCTTC	CASSPSATLSYGYTF
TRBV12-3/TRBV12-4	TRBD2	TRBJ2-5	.	TGTGCCAGCAGTTTCGATAGCGGGGGCCAAGAGACCCAGTACTTC	CASSFDSGGQETQYF
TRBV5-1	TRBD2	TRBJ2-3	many	TGCGCCAGCGGGCTAGCGGGGGGCCACCCAGATACGCAGTATTTT	CASGLAGGHPDTQYF
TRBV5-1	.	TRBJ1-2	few	TGCGCCAGCAGCGCGCTGGGAGAGCTCGGCTACACCTTC	CASSALGELGYTF
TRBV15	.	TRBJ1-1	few	TGTGCCACCAGCAGGGTTAACACTGAAGCTTTCTTT	CATSRVNTEAFF
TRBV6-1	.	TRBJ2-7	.	TGTGCCAGCAGTGGCTCGGTAGCGGCGACCTACGAGCAGTACTTC	CASSGSVAATYEQYF
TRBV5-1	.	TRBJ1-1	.	TGCGCCAGCAGCTTGGCCGCGGGCACTGAAGCTTTCTTT	CASSLAAGTEAFF
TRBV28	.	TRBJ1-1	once	TGTGCCAGCTTCCCGGGGACAAGTGTTGGGAACACTGAAGCTTTCTTT	CASFPGTSVGNTEAFF
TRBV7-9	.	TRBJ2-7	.	TGTGCCAGCAGCTCCGACCCCCGAGGACCCGAGCAGTACTTC	CASSSDPRGPEQYF
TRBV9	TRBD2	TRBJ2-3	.	TGTGCCAGCTCCCCGACTAGCGCGAGTACGCAGTATTTT	CASSPTSASTQYF
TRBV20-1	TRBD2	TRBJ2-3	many	TGCAGTGCTGCAGACAGCGGGGGGGCGGGAGATACGCAGTATTTT	CSAADSGGAGDTQYF
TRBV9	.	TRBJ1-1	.	TGTGCCAGCAGCGTAGATCCGGGCTTCACTGAAGCTTTCTTT	CASSVDPGFTEAFF
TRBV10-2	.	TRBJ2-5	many	TGCGCCAGCAGTTCCGACAGTAGGGAGACCCAGTACTTC	CASSSDSRETQYF
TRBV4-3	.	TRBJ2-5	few	TGCGCCAGCAGCCAAGACCCCGCGGGGGCAGGAGAGACCCAGTACTTC	CASSQDPAGAGETQYF
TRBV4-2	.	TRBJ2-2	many	TGTGCCAGCAGCCAAGATACAGGATCGCTAGTTGACACCGGGGAGCTGTTTTTT	CASSQDTGSLVDTGELFF
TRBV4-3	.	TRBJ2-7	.	TGCGCCAGCAGCCAAGACCCGACAGCCGGAGGGGGCGAGCAGTACTTC	CASSQDPTAGGGEQYF
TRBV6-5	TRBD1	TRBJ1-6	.	TGTGCCAGCAGCAGACGGGACAGGGGGAATTCACCCCTCCACTTT	CASSRRDRGNSPLHF
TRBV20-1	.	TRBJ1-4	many	TGCAGTGCTAGGTTGGGGGCAACTAATGAAAAACTGTTTTTT	CSARLGATNEKLFF
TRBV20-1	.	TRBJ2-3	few	TGCAGTGCTAGTCTCCCCTCCTCGACTAGTCGAGCACCAGATACGCAGTATTTT	CSASLPSSTSRAPDTQYF
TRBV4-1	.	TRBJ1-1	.	TGCGCCAGCAGCCAAGGGGCGGCGGGCACTGAAGCTTTCTTT	CASSQGAAGTEAFF
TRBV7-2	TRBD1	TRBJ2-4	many	TGTGCCAGCAGCTTAGCAGGACAGGGAGCCAAAAACATTCAGTACTTC	CASSLAGQGAKNIQYF
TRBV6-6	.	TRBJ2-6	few	TGTGCCAGCTGGCCACGGATGAGCTCTGGGGCCAACGTCCTGACTTTC	CASWPRMSSGANVLTF
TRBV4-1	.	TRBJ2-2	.	TGCGCCAGCAGCCAAGAGAGGCAGGGCGACACGAACACCGGGGAGCTGTTTTTT	CASSQERQGDTNTGELFF
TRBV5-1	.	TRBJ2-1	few	TGCGCCAGCAGCTTGTTACTACGGACTCTCTCCTACAATGAGCAGTTCTTC	CASSLLLRTLSYNEQFF
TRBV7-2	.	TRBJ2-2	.	TGTGCCAGCAGCAACAGGGAGACCGGGGAGCTGTTTTTT	CASSNRETGELFF
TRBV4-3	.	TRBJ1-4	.	TGCGCCAGCAGCCAAGATCCGGCTGATGAAAAACTGTTTTTT	CASSQDPADEKLFF
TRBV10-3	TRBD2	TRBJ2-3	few	TGTGCCATCAGCGGGGGACTAGCGGGGGGAGGCACGCAGTATTTT	CAISGGLAGGGTQYF
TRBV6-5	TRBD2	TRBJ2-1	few	TGTGCCAGCGGGGTAGCGGGGCTCAATGAGCAGTTCTTC	CASGVAGLNEQFF
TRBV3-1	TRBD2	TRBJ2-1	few	TGTGCCAGCAGCCACAGAACTAGCGGGGGCCTGAGGCAGTTCTTC	CASSHRTSGGLRQFF
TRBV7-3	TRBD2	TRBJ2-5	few	TGTGCCAGCAGCATCCTAGCGGGGGCCGCCCAGTACTTC	CASSILAGAAQYF
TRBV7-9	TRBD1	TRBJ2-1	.	TGTGCCAGCAGCCCGAAGGACAGGGGCGGGAATGAGCAGTTCTTC	CASSPKDRGGNEQFF
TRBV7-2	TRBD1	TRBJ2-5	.	TGTGCCAGCAGCTCTTGGACAGGGGGCGGAGAGACCCAGTACTTC	CASSSWTGGGETQYF
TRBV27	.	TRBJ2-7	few	TGTGCCAGCAGTTTAGGAGGCGGAATGGGCGAGCAGTACTTC	CASSLGGGMGEQYF